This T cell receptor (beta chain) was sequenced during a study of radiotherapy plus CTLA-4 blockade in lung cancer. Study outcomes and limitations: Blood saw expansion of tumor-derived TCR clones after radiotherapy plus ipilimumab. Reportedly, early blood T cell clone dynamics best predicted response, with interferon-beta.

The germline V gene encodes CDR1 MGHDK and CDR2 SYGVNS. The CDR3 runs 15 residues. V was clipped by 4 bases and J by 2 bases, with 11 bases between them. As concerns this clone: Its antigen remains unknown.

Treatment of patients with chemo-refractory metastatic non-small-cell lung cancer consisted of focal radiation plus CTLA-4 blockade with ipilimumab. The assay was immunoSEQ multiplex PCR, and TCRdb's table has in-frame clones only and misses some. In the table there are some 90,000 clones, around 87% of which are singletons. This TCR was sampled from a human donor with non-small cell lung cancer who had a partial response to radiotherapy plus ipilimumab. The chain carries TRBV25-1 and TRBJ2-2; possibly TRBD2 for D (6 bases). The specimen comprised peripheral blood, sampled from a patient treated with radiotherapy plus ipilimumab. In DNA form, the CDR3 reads TGTGCCAGCAGTGTGGCTAGCGCAAACACCGGGGAGCTGTTTTTT. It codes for CASSVASANTGELFF.